Listed below are T cell receptor beta chains from one sample, sequenced in a study of human T cells and chemical hapten exposure. TCRdb called the RACE reads again in MiXCR, with one record for every CDR3 protein. The sample shows approximately 60,000 distinct CDR3 sequences, about 9.3% of them seen only once. Sequencing used whole blood, obtained in connection with sensitization to the hapten diphenylcyclopropenone (DPC). Every receptor here comes from a woman aged 40 to 50 with alopecia areata. Some clones in this sample may be carry-over from other donors' samples. Both conserved end residues are part of each CDR3. Fields, in order: D gene, CDR3 length, J gene, V gene, clone size, CDR3 DNA, CDR3 protein. The D gene is left open where the match is weak. Not all rows give a size; the values are once, few, many and, for expanded clones, a class.

>TRBD1|14|TRBJ1-4|TRBV20-1|many
TGCAGTGCTACAAACAGGGGTGGTGTTGAAAAACTGTTTTTT
CSATNRGGVEKLFF
>NA|15|TRBJ1-6|TRBV12-3/TRBV12-4|many
TGTGCCAGCAGTTTAGACAGGAGCCTTAATTCACCCCTCCACTTT
CASSLDRSLNSPLHF
>NA|14|TRBJ1-2|TRBV12-3/TRBV12-4|few
TGTGCCAGCAGTTTCCCAGGGACGGGGTATGGCTACACCTTC
CASSFPGTGYGYTF
>NA|13|TRBJ1-6|TRBV11-2|many
TGTGCCAGCAGCTTGTCCGGAAATTCACCCCTCCACTTT
CASSLSGNSPLHF
>NA|13|TRBJ1-6|TRBV7-6|many
TGTGCCAGCAGCCCCACACAGCTTTCACCCCTCCACTTT
CASSPTQLSPLHF
>TRBD2|17|TRBJ2-3|TRBV24-1|many
TGTGCCACCAGTGATGGTCCGGCGGGGGGCTATGTAGATACGCAGTATTTT
CATSDGPAGGYVDTQYF
>TRBD2|16|TRBJ2-5|TRBV24-1|many
TGTGCCACCAGTGACTCCACGACTAGCGGGGCTGAGACCCAGTACTTC
CATSDSTTSGAETQYF
>TRBD2|16|TRBJ2-3|TRBV5-6|NA
TGTGCCAGCAGCTGGTCCAGAGCGGGGAGCACAGATACGCAGTATTTT
CASSWSRAGSTDTQYF
>NA|16|TRBJ1-2|TRBV2|few
TGTGCCAGCAGTGAAGCGACGGTACAGGGCGGCTATGGCTACACCTTC
CASSEATVQGGYGYTF
>NA|13|TRBJ2-1|TRBV7-6|many
TGTGCCAGCAGCCCGGACGCCAATTGGGTGCAGTTCTTC
CASSPDANWVQFF
>NA|15|TRBJ2-1|TRBV6-5|many
TGTGCCAGCAGTCCACGACCTGCGGTGGTAGGCGAGCAGTTCTTC
CASSPRPAVVGEQFF
>TRBD1|16|TRBJ1-2|TRBV28|many
TGTGCCACCGATACAACGGACAGGGGCACTAACTATGGCTACACCTTC
CATDTTDRGTNYGYTF
>NA|11|TRBJ1-2|TRBV28|NA
TGTGCCAGCAGTTACGTCTATGGCTACACCTTC
CASSYVYGYTF
>NA|16|TRBJ1-5|TRBV30|many
TGTGCCTGGAGTGTACGGGACTTCGGCTACAATCAGCCCCAGCATTTT
CAWSVRDFGYNQPQHF
>TRBD1|14|TRBJ1-4|TRBV7-9|many
TGTGCCAGCAGCGTGGACAGGGAATCTGAAAAACTGTTTTTT
CASSVDRESEKLFF
>NA|16|TRBJ2-1|TRBV5-1|many
TGCGCCAGCAGTTTAAGGCGGGGTGGGCGGGACAATGAGCAGTTCTTC
CASSLRRGGRDNEQFF
>NA|15|TRBJ2-7|TRBV4-1|few
TGCGCCAGCAGCCAACAAGGCTACAGCACCTACGAGCAGTACTTC
CASSQQGYSTYEQYF
>TRBD2|14|TRBJ2-3|TRBV20-1|many
TGCAGTGCTAGTACAGCGGGGTACACAGATACGCAGTATTTT
CSASTAGYTDTQYF
>NA|14|TRBJ2-7|TRBV6-2/TRBV6-3|many
TGTGCCAGCAGTTATGAGAGTTTCCCCTACGAGCAGTACTTC
CASSYESFPYEQYF
>NA|15|TRBJ2-3|TRBV7-2|many
TGTGCCAGCAGCTTAGACGAGTACAGCACAGATACGCAGTATTTT
CASSLDEYSTDTQYF
>NA|12|TRBJ1-3|TRBV29-1|NA
TGCAGCGTTCGGGGGACAGGAAACACCATATATTTT
CSVRGTGNTIYF
>NA|15|TRBJ2-1|TRBV5-1|many
TGCGCCAGCAGCTCGGCAGGGCGCTCCTACAATGAGCAGTTCTTC
CASSSAGRSYNEQFF
>TRBD1|16|TRBJ2-2|TRBV7-3|many
TGTGCCAGCAGCCCATCCCTGGACAGGGCAACCGGGGAGCTGTTTTTT
CASSPSLDRATGELFF
>TRBD2|14|TRBJ2-3|TRBV6-4|NA
TGTGCCAGCAGTGAAGCGGGGGGCACAGATACGCAGTATTTT
CASSEAGGTDTQYF
>TRBD1|16|TRBJ2-2|TRBV3-1|few
TGTGCCAGCAGCCGTAGGACAGGGGCGAACACCGGGGAGCTGTTTTTT
CASSRRTGANTGELFF
>NA|11|TRBJ1-2|TRBV29-1|many
TGCAGCGTTGAACAGGGGCATGGCTACACCTTC
CSVEQGHGYTF
>TRBD1|16|TRBJ1-2|TRBV30|NA
TGTGCCTGGCATACCGGCTCAGGGGGCTTTGACTATGGCTACACCTTC
CAWHTGSGGFDYGYTF
>TRBD1|15|TRBJ2-1|TRBV5-1|many
TGCGCCAGCACCCCCTGGATACAGGGGGCGAATGAGCAGTTCTTC
CASTPWIQGANEQFF
>NA|14|TRBJ2-7|TRBV6-5|few
TGTGCCAGCAGTTACGGTCACACCCGCGGGGAGCAGTACTTC
CASSYGHTRGEQYF
>TRBD1|17|TRBJ2-6|TRBV5-8|NA
TGTGCCAGCAGCCACCGGGACAGGAGCTCTGGGGCCAACGTCCTGACTTTC
CASSHRDRSSGANVLTF
>NA|13|TRBJ2-2|TRBV12-3/TRBV12-4|few
TGTGCCAGCAGTTTACGGGGCGCCGGGGAGCTGTTTTTT
CASSLRGAGELFF
>TRBD2|15|TRBJ2-3|TRBV2|many
TGTGCCAGCAGTGCGGGGCGGGGGGCCACAGATACGCAGTATTTT
CASSAGRGATDTQYF
>NA|14|TRBJ1-6|TRBV15|many
TGTGCCACCAGCAGAGACGGCAGTCATTCACCCCTCCACTTT
CATSRDGSHSPLHF
>NA|13|TRBJ2-7|TRBV4-1|many
TGCGCCAGCAGCCACAGGATGACCTACGAGCAGTACTTC
CASSHRMTYEQYF
>TRBD2|13|TRBJ2-5|TRBV20-1|many
TGCAGTGCTACCTCACTAGCGCAAGAGACCCAGTACTTC
CSATSLAQETQYF
>TRBD1|16|TRBJ1-5|TRBV4-3|NA
TGCGCCAGCAGCCAGGAGACAGGGGGGTTGGATCAGCCCCAGCATTTT
CASSQETGGLDQPQHF
>NA|15|TRBJ2-2|TRBV12-3/TRBV12-4|few
TGTGCCAGCAGTTTAATGGGGCGGGTCACCGGGGAGCTGTTTTTT
CASSLMGRVTGELFF
>TRBD1|14|TRBJ2-3|TRBV29-1|many
TGCAGCGCCCACGGGACAGTTAGCACAGATACGCAGTATTTT
CSAHGTVSTDTQYF
>NA|16|TRBJ2-2|TRBV18|many
TGTGCCAGCTCACCAACGGACAGGCGGGAGACCGGGGAGCTGTTTTTT
CASSPTDRRETGELFF
>TRBD1|15|TRBJ2-5|TRBV7-2|many
TGTGCCAGCAGCCCCCAGACAGGGTACCAAGAGACCCAGTACTTC
CASSPQTGYQETQYF